The sequence of this TCR beta chain was determined in a study of regulatory T cells in long-lasting Graves disease. Background on the study: Recently diagnosed Graves' patients had received antithyroid drugs for under 3 months.

Sample time point: newly diagnosed GD, antithyroid drugs for less than 3 months. The TCR library was made from RNA extracted from PBMCs. Trimming cost V 5 bases and J 2 bases, with 3 bases left between them. Germline CDR1 reads GTSNPN; CDR2 reads SVGIG (reference sequence). This CDR3 is built from 10 residues. The TCR beta library used iRepertoire HTBI primers with Arm-PCR amplification of CDR3. MiXCR, applied by TCRdb to the multiplex PCR reads, yields one record per CDR3 protein. The table records more than 350,000 distinct CDR3 sequences, about 15% of them present only once. This clonotype was recorded many times. Another study also made use of these data, one on T cells in Graves' hyperthyroidism and ophthalmopathy. That paper states: No progression to ophthalmopathy during 18 months of follow-up defined stable disease. An initial round of RT-PCR targeting the TCR CDR3 relied on the HTBI primer set.

The input for sequencing was peripheral blood mononuclear cells (PBMCs), taken at new diagnosis, from a patient treated with antithyroid drugs. This chain uses TRBV30 with TRBJ2-5; D is uncertain. The TCR was taken from a young woman with Graves disease. The CDR3 here is CAWSQETQYF. DNA of the CDR3: TGTGCCTGGTCTCAAGAGACCCAGTACTTC.